This T cell receptor beta chain was documented in a study of T cells in Graves' hyperthyroidism and ophthalmopathy. The CDR3 runs to 13 residues. V lost 5 bases to trimming and J lost 5 bases, with 13 bases between them. Germline values: CDR1 DFQATT, CDR2 SNEGSKA (reference sequence). Ophthalmopathy in the patients scored at least 3 on Clinical Activity Score and at least 4 on NOSPECS grade, lasting under 3 months. Patients showing uncontrolled infection, other autoimmune disease, pregnancy or lactation were ineligible. What was amplified from RNA transcripts were TCR beta CDR3 regions. The HTBI primer set was used in a first-round RT-PCR of the TCR CDR3. One entry per CDR3 protein results from TCRdb running MiXCR on the multiplex PCR reads. The data show 600,000 or so distinct CDR3 sequences, with approximately 15% seen just once and roughly an eighth held by the top ten. In this sample, this clonotype turned up a few times. Its matching antigen is unknown.

General study results and limits: Researchers report that a 13 V-J model separated ophthalmopathy from stable hyperthyroidism.

The sequencing sample was made of blood. The sequence derives from a woman between 45 and 65 years old with Graves' ophthalmopathy. This rearrangement joins TRBV20-1 to TRBJ2-1; D could derive from TRBD1 or TRBD2 (6 bases each). The CDR3 coding sequence is TGCAGTGCTCGCGGGACAACTAACAATGAGCAGTTCTTC. Translation: CSARGTTNNEQFF.